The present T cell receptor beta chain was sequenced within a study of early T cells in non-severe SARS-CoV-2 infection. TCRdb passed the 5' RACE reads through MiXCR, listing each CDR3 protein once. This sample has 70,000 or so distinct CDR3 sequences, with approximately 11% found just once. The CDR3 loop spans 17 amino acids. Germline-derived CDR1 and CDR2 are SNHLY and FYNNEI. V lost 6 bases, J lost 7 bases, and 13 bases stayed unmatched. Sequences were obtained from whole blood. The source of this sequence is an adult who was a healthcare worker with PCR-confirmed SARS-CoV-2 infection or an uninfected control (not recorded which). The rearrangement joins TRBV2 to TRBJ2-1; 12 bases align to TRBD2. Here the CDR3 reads CASSKALGLAGLNEQFF. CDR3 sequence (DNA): TGTGCCAGCAGCAAAGCCCTGGGACTAGCGGGTCTGAATGAGCAGTTCTTC. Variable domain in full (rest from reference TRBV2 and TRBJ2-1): EPEVTQTPSHQVTQMGQEVILRCVPISNHLYFYWYRQILGQKVEFLVSFYNNEISEKSEIFDDQFSVERPDGSNFTLKIRSTKLEDSAMYFCASSKALGLAGLNEQFFGPGTRLTVL.